Sequencing of this T cell receptor (beta chain) was carried out in a study of blood T cell repertoires in COVID-19. Study summary: Samples representing acute and convalescent COVID-19 were sourced from the United States, Italy and Spain.

The repertoire was sequenced with immunoSEQ multiplex PCR; TCRdb's copy has only in-frame clones and lacks some. The repertoire holds 150,000 to 200,000 clones, with around four fifths as singletons. The CDR3 is 15 amino acids. With V trimmed by 5 bases and J by 4 bases, 8 bases remained unmatched. Germline V gene data show CDR1 as SEHNR and CDR2 as FQNEAQ (reference sequence). Sequenced sample: peripheral blood. The sequence was obtained from a man aged 70 or older with acute or convalescent COVID-19. The J gene is TRBJ1-1, the V gene TRBV7-9; 9 bases match TRBD1. CDR3 loop: CASSPGTGTVTEAFF. CDR3 bases: TGTGCCAGCAGCCCCGGGACAGGGACGGTCACTGAAGCTTTCTTT.